Listed here are 26 T cell receptor beta chains from one sample, sequenced in a study of T cells in Graves' hyperthyroidism and ophthalmopathy. Amplification of TCR beta CDR3 regions was performed using RNA transcripts as template. TCR CDR3 regions were first amplified by RT-PCR with HTBI primers. Each CDR3 protein gets one entry after TCRdb re-called the multiplex PCR reads with MiXCR. The repertoire consists of approximately 610,000 distinct CDR3 sequences, with under 15% occurring once and the leading ten covering 4.3%. The specimen was blood. The receptors were gathered from a woman between 40 and 55 years old with Graves' ophthalmopathy.

The V and J genes are TRBV4-3 and TRBJ2-7; D gene ambiguous. Germline V gives CDR1 LGHNA, CDR2 YSLEER. With 1 base removed from V and 0 bases from J, the gap between germline ends came to 10 bases. This CDR3 comprises 15 residues. For the CDR3, the DNA is TGCGCCAGCAGCCAAGGAGGCTGCCTCTCCTACGAGCAGTACTTC. This translates into CASSQGGCLSYEQYF.

The chain is built from TRBV6-1 and TRBJ1-2; no definite D call. Germline lookup yields CDR1 MNHNS and CDR2 SASEGT. V shed 3 bases and J shed 1 base, with 12 bases lying between them. The CDR3 sequence is 15 residues long. The CDR3 reads CASSEQHSRNYGYTF. The CDR3 DNA is TGTGCCAGCAGTGAGCAGCACTCCCGTAACTATGGCTACACCTTC.

In this sample, this clonotype turned up many times. The V and J genes are TRBV12-3 or TRBV12-4 and TRBJ2-2; 8 nucleotides match TRBD1. This CDR3 region has 15 residues. Germline trimming cut 5 bases from V and 0 bases from J; bases unmatched to any gene: 2. The CDR3 sequence is CASSDRGANTGELFF. In DNA, the CDR3 is TGTGCCAGCAGTGACAGGGGCGCGAACACCGGGGAGCTGTTTTTT.

This clonotype was recorded a few times. The rearrangement links TRBV12-3 or TRBV12-4 to TRBJ1-2; 7 bases agree with TRBD1. With 6 bases clipped from V and 2 bases from J, the junction kept 9 bases outside the gene matches. The CDR3 length is 15 residues. The CDR3 DNA sequence: TGTGCCAGCAGCGCCCGACAGGGCTTCAACTATGGCTACACCTTC. This codes for CASSARQGFNYGYTF.

This clonotype was counted at least ten times. CDR3 nucleotides: TGTGCCAGCAGCTTCGCTTTATACCCCTCCGGGAAGGGGGGTGAAGCTTTCTTT. Its protein product is CASSFALYPSGKGGEAFF. The V gene is TRBV7-3, the J gene TRBJ1-1; a possible D gene is TRBD1 (6 bases). V was trimmed by 3 bases and J by 7 bases, leaving 27 bases between them. CDR1 is SGHTA and CDR2 is FQGTGA in the germline V gene. This CDR3 contains 18 residues.

The chain has TRBV11-2 and TRBJ2-7; 8 nucleotides line up with TRBD1. The CDR3 has 13 residues. V shed 2 bases, J shed 6 bases, and the junction held 3 bases outside the gene matches. CDR1 is SGHAT, CDR2 FQNNGV, per germline. This CDR3 is CASSLWTGPEQYF. In nucleotides, the CDR3 is TGTGCCAGCAGCTTATGGACAGGGCCCGAGCAGTACTTC.

The chain is built from TRBV15 and TRBJ2-5; a possible D gene is TRBD2 (6 bases). V was shortened by 1 base and J by 1 base, with 13 bases between the two germline ends. Germline V lookup: CDR1 LNHNV, CDR2 YYDKDF (reference sequence). There are 16 residues in the CDR3. The CDR3 DNA sequence: TGTGCCACCAGCAGAGCGGGAGCTAGCCCCCAAGAGACCCAGTACTTC. Encoded protein: CATSRAGASPQETQYF.

Only a few counts were recorded for this clonotype. The chain carries TRBV10-1 and TRBJ2-7, with D perhaps matching TRBD2 (5 bases). Trimming took 2 bases from V and 0 from J, leaving 11 bases between them. Germline V gives CDR1 WNHNN, CDR2 SYGVQD (reference sequence). This CDR3 has 15 residues. CDR3 amino acids: CASSEASGPSYEQYF. In nucleotides, the CDR3 is TGCGCCAGCAGTGAGGCCAGCGGACCCTCCTACGAGCAGTACTTC.

CDR3 residues: CAWRLAGGPRYEQYF. As DNA, the CDR3 is TGTGCCTGGAGACTAGCGGGAGGGCCTAGGTACGAGCAGTACTTC. The J gene is TRBJ2-7, the V gene TRBV30; TRBD2 matches at 13 bases. Unmatched junction bases numbered 6, after V lost 3 bases and J lost 4 bases. Germline lookup yields CDR1 GTSNPN and CDR2 SVGIG (reference sequence). This CDR3 is built from 15 residues.

This clonotype showed up many times. The chain recombines TRBV6-1 with TRBJ1-1; D is ambiguous. This CDR3 region has 14 residues. The V and J ends lost 7 bases and 1 base respectively, with 13 bases between them. Germline V lookup: CDR1 MNHNS, CDR2 SASEGT. The CDR3 bases are TGTGCCAGCACCGAACGGTGGGGGAACACTGAAGCTTTCTTT. It codes for CASTERWGNTEAFF.

V and J are TRBV6-1 and TRBJ1-2; D is uncertain. The germline V and J ends were trimmed by 8 bases and 4 bases, with 11 bases remaining between them. Germline V lookup: CDR1 MNHNS, CDR2 SASEGT. The CDR3 extends over 12 amino acids. CDR3 nucleotide sequence: TGTGCCAGCGTGGGAGACTCCTATGGCTACACCTTC. Translating it yields CASVGDSYGYTF.

The chain links TRBV9 to TRBJ2-5; 8 bases align to TRBD2. Germline CDR1 SGDLS, CDR2 YYNGEE. The CDR3 is made up of 14 amino acids. The V segment lost 2 bases and the J segment 6 bases; nucleotides outside the gene matches: 6. CDR3 region: CASSVRGGRQTQYF. The CDR3 DNA reads TGTGCCAGCAGCGTCCGGGGGGGCCGCCAGACCCAGTACTTC.

This clonotype occurred many times. V usage is TRBV5-6 and J usage is TRBJ2-2; D unclear. The V end lost 4 bases, the J end lost 4 bases, and 17 bases lay between the germline ends. The CDR3 totals 16 residues. Germline CDR1 is SGHDT and CDR2 is YYEEEE. CDR3 bases: TGTGCCAGCAGCCATAGTAGTACCCCTTTCACCGGGGAGCTGTTTTTT. It codes for CASSHSSTPFTGELFF.

The chain uses TRBV6-2 or TRBV6-3 and TRBJ1-5; D is unclear. Trimming left V 0 bases short and J 5 bases short, with 11 bases between. The germline gives CDR1 MNHEY, CDR2 SVGEGT. The CDR3 spans 15 residues. The CDR3 loop is CASSYSDMRYQPQHF. CDR3 in DNA: TGTGCCAGCAGTTACTCCGACATGCGGTATCAGCCCCAGCATTTT.

Worth noting for this clonotype: A junction end diverges from the germline sequence, so it may reflect a read error. V usage is TRBV6-1 and J usage is TRBJ1-1, with TRBD1 as a possible D gene (6 bases). Germline lookup yields CDR1 MNHNS and CDR2 SASEGT. The CDR3 totals 15 residues. The CDR3: CASSATDSLDTEAFF. The CDR3 DNA follows: TGTGCAAGCAGTGCGACGGACAGCCTGGACACTGAAGCTTTCTTT.

This clonotype was observed a few times. The V and J genes are TRBV4-3 and TRBJ2-7; the D is unclear. The CDR3 length is 14 residues. Between the trimmed V and J ends, which lost 0 bases and 3 bases, there was a span of 9 bases. CDR1 is LGHNA and CDR2 is YSLEER in the germline V gene. Written as DNA, the CDR3 is TGCGCCAGCAGCCAAGATAGCAATAACTACGAGCAGTACTTC. It encodes CASSQDSNNYEQYF.

This clonotype has a count of ten or more. The CDR3 coding sequence is TGTGCCAGCAGTGAACGAGGGGGCCTGGCGAACACCGGGGAGCTGTTTTTT. It yields the protein CASSERGGLANTGELFF. The V and J genes are TRBV6-1 and TRBJ2-2; 7 bases agree with TRBD1. The length of the CDR3 is 17 residues. Losses at the gene ends were 2 bases for V and 0 bases for J; bases not matched to a gene: 6. Germline CDR1 is MNHNS and CDR2 is SASEGT.

This clonotype was observed at least ten times. The V gene is TRBV11-3, the J gene TRBJ1-3; D might be TRBD1 (6 bases). This CDR3 has 15 residues. V lost 6 bases, J lost 2 bases, and 14 bases lay in between. CDR1 and CDR2 from the germline V gene are SGHNT and YENEEA. This CDR3 reads CASSSLQGAGNTIYF. CDR3 sequence (DNA): TGTGCCAGCAGTTCGCTACAGGGTGCTGGAAACACCATATATTTT.

This clonotype was recorded many times. V usage is TRBV29-1 and J usage is TRBJ2-5; 10 bases map to TRBD2. Germline V gene lookup returns CDR1 SQVTM and CDR2 ANQGSEA. The ends lost 2 bases at V and 5 bases at J; junction bases unmatched: 5. This CDR3 comprises 14 residues. The CDR3 region has the DNA TGCAGCGTTGAACTAGCGGGAGTTTGGGAGACCCAGTACTTC. Its translation: CSVELAGVWETQYF.

This clonotype was seen ten or more times. The chain joins TRBV6-2 or TRBV6-3 to TRBJ2-7, with 7 bases fitting TRBD1. CDR1 MNHEY and CDR2 SVGEGT come from the germline V gene. J gave up 4 bases and V 2 bases, and 11 bases lay outside the gene matches. CDR3 length: 16 amino acids. CDR3 nucleotides: TGTGCCAGCAGTTACCACAGGGGCCGCGTGAATTACGAGCAGTACTTC. Its translation: CASSYHRGRVNYEQYF.

In this sample, this clonotype turned up many times. The chain carries TRBV6-1 and TRBJ2-7, with 9 bases identical to TRBD1. Losses at the gene ends were 6 bases for V and 5 bases for J; bases not matched to a gene: 11. CDR3 length equals 15 residues. Germline values: CDR1 MNHNS, CDR2 SASEGT. Here the CDR3 reads CASRLDGTGSNEQYF. Here the CDR3 DNA reads TGTGCCAGCAGACTAGACGGGACAGGGTCCAACGAGCAGTACTTC.

A few counts support this clonotype. The rearrangement joins TRBV20-1 to TRBJ2-5; D might be TRBD1 or TRBD2, each matching 6 bases. CDR1 DFQATT and CDR2 SNEGSKA come from the germline V gene (reference sequence). The CDR3 is 15 residues long. Deletions cut 6 bases from V and 5 bases from J, with 22 bases between. The DNA of the CDR3 is TGCAGTGCCCCCGTCGGGGGCAGTATGTGGGAGACCCAGTACTTC. Encoded protein: CSAPVGGSMWETQYF.

This clonotype has a count of ten or more. CDR3 sequence (DNA): TGTGCCAGCAGTTTGGGGACTAGCCTTATCTACGAGCAGTACTTC. Translation: CASSLGTSLIYEQYF. The rearrangement uses TRBV6-2 or TRBV6-3 and TRBJ2-7, with TRBD2 matching 9 bases. The ends lost 4 bases at V and 3 bases at J; junction bases unmatched: 7. The CDR3 length is 15 residues. CDR1 is MNHEY and CDR2 is SVGEGT in the germline V gene.

The chain carries TRBV7-2 and TRBJ1-2; no clear D. The germline V gene encodes CDR1 SGHTA and CDR2 FQGNSA. V lost 2 bases to trimming and J lost 0 bases, with 10 bases between them. This CDR3 spans 15 amino acids. The CDR3 coding sequence is TGTGCCAGCAGCTTAAGGGCAGACCCTAACTATGGCTACACCTTC. Amino acids: CASSLRADPNYGYTF. The full variable domain, its missing parts supplied by reference TRBV7-2 and TRBJ1-2, is GAGVSQSPSNKVTEKGKDVELRCDPISGHTALYWYRQSLGQGLEFLIYFQGNSAPDKSGLPSDRFSAERTGGSVSTLTIQRTQQEDSAVYLCASSLRADPNYGYTFGSGTRLTVV.

This clonotype was detected ten times or more. The chain carries TRBV20-1 and TRBJ2-7; 9 nucleotides match TRBD1. The CDR3 consists of 14 residues. Germline V gene data show CDR1 as DFQATT and CDR2 as SNEGSKA (reference sequence). V lost 5 bases and J lost 3; bases outside the gene matches: 8. The CDR3 loop is CSALPGTGLYEQYF. DNA for the CDR3: TGCAGTGCTTTACCCGGGACAGGGCTCTACGAGCAGTACTTC.

This clonotype was recorded many times. The CDR3 nucleotides read TGTGCCAGCAGTTTATTCAGTCCCACAGGGGATCAGGAGACCCAGTACTTC. It encodes CASSLFSPTGDQETQYF. This chain connects TRBV28 to TRBJ2-5, with 7 bases that match TRBD1. The V gene's germline CDR1 is MDHEN and CDR2 SYDVKM. V was clipped by 1 base and J by 5 bases; unmatched bases: 13. The CDR3 covers 17 residues.